These 15 T cell receptor beta chains originate from one sample sequenced in a study of T cells after yellow fever vaccination. TCRdb ran MiXCR on the 5' RACE reads and lists one entry per CDR3 protein. The data show fewer than 450,000 distinct CDR3 sequences, 11% seen once. Sequences were derived from PBMCs, sampled on the day of the first yellow fever vaccination. The receptor source for this set is a man between 18 and 35 years old who received the YFV17D yellow fever vaccine.

This clonotype was recorded at least ten times. The chain carries TRBV12-3 or TRBV12-4 and TRBJ2-7; 7 nucleotides agree with TRBD2. The CDR3 sequence is 12 residues long. V was pared by 6 bases and J by 7 bases, with 6 bases of the junction left unmatched. CDR3 in DNA: TGTGCCAGCAGCCGGGACTATAGGGAGCAGTACTTC. It translates to CASSRDYREQYF.

This clonotype was counted many times. The rearrangement joins TRBV10-3 to TRBJ1-6; D is undetermined. With 7 bases removed from V and 8 bases from J, the gap between germline ends came to 12 bases. Germline CDR1 ENHRY, CDR2 SYGVKD. The CDR3 contains 13 residues. CDR3: CAIKQVIDSPLHF. In DNA, the CDR3 is TGTGCCATCAAGCAGGTTATAGATTCACCCCTCCACTTT.

CDR3 in amino acids: CASSVDSYEQYF. The CDR3 DNA sequence: TGTGCCAGCAGCGTCGACTCCTACGAGCAGTACTTC. The rearrangement joins TRBV7-9 to TRBJ2-7; D gene ambiguous. V was pared by 5 bases and J by 0 bases, with 5 bases between. The CDR3 runs 12 residues. Germline V gives CDR1 SEHNR, CDR2 FQNEAQ (reference sequence).

CDR3 protein: CSVEMENTEAFF. The CDR3, as DNA: TGCAGCGTTGAAATGGAGAACACTGAAGCTTTCTTT. This chain joins TRBV29-1 and TRBJ1-1, with D unresolved. CDR3 length: 12 residues. The V gene lost 2 bases and the J gene lost 1 base, with 5 bases spanning the gap. Germline lookup yields CDR1 SQVTM and CDR2 ANQGSEA.

In DNA, the CDR3 is TGTGCCAGCAGCTTAGCGGGCAGGGAAGGCAATCAGCCCCAGCATTTT. This translates into CASSLAGREGNQPQHF. The gene calls are TRBV7-9 and TRBJ1-5; the D gene is possibly TRBD1 (5 bases). V was trimmed by 0 bases and J by 2 bases, leaving 11 bases between them. Germline V lookup: CDR1 SEHNR, CDR2 FQNEAQ (reference sequence). The CDR3 covers 16 residues.

V is TRBV12-3 or TRBV12-4 and J is TRBJ2-2, with a tentative D call TRBD1 (6 bases). V lost 6 bases, J lost 3 bases, and 11 bases lay in between. The CDR3 runs to 14 residues. CDR3 sequence (DNA): TGTGCCAGCAGGTACACAGGGTACACCGGGGAGCTGTTTTTT. Its protein product is CASRYTGYTGELFF.

This clonotype was counted at least ten times. The J gene is TRBJ2-5, the V gene TRBV7-2; 7 positions match TRBD1. The length of the CDR3 is 14 residues. V shed 6 bases and J 1 base; nucleotides not matched to a gene: 5. Germline V lookup: CDR1 SGHTA, CDR2 FQGNSA. CDR3 amino acids: CASRPDRSQETQYF. Here the CDR3 DNA reads TGTGCCAGCAGACCGGACAGGAGCCAAGAGACCCAGTACTTC.

This clonotype was observed a few times. The rearrangement joins TRBV11-2 to TRBJ1-6; 11 nucleotides agree with TRBD1. Per germline, CDR1 SGHAT and CDR2 FQNNGV. V trimming: 1 base; J trimming: 7 bases; junction bases outside the gene matches: 12. This CDR3 region has 19 residues. The chain's CDR3 is CASSLGLGTGGGRNSPLHF. The CDR3 DNA reads TGTGCCAGCAGCTTAGGCCTCGGGACAGGGGGAGGACGAAATTCACCCCTCCACTTT.

The chain has TRBV9 and TRBJ2-5, with 10 bases matching TRBD2. Germline CDR1 reads SGDLS; CDR2 reads YYNGEE. The length of the CDR3 is 20 residues. With 3 bases clipped from V and 5 bases from J, the junction kept 22 bases outside the gene matches. The CDR3 DNA follows: TGTGCCAGCAGCGCCGGGCTAGCGGGGGAAAACTGGGAGCTGGGCGAGACCCAGTACTTC. Translation gives CASSAGLAGENWELGETQYF.

This clonotype occurred many times. J is TRBJ2-1 and V is TRBV7-2, with 7 positions matching TRBD1. This CDR3 has 15 residues. Germline loops: CDR1 SGHTA, CDR2 FQGNSA. V gave up 4 bases and J gave up 5 bases; unmatched junction bases: 8. The CDR3 is CASSSGQSINNEQFF. For the CDR3, the DNA is TGTGCCAGCAGCTCGGGACAGAGTATCAACAATGAGCAGTTCTTC. The full variable domain, in which reference TRBV7-2 and TRBJ2-1 provide the parts outside the CDR3, is GAGVSQSPSNKVTEKGKDVELRCDPISGHTALYWYRQSLGQGLEFLIYFQGNSAPDKSGLPSDRFSAERTGGSVSTLTIQRTQQEDSAVYLCASSSGQSINNEQFFGPGTRLTVL.

Ten or more counts support this clonotype. The J gene is TRBJ1-1, the V gene TRBV7-8; 7 bases match TRBD1. The junction had 2 bases not matched to a gene; V was cut back by 4 bases and J by 3 bases. CDR3 length: 13 residues. CDR1 and CDR2 (germline): SGHVS, FQNEAQ. The CDR3 reads CASSSDRDTEAFF. The CDR3, as DNA: TGTGCCAGCAGCTCAGACAGGGACACTGAAGCTTTCTTT.

This clonotype showed up just a few times. This sequence joins TRBV4-1 and TRBJ2-7; 7 positions match TRBD1. The V gene end was trimmed by 3 bases and the J gene end by 6 bases; junction bases not matched to a gene: 8. The germline V gene encodes CDR1 MGHRA and CDR2 YSYEKL. This CDR3 region has 14 residues. The CDR3 spells CASSQTTGFGEQYV. The CDR3, as DNA: TGCGCCAGCAGCCAGACGACAGGGTTCGGCGAGCAGTACGTC.

The CDR3: CASSQEWGGSETQYF. CDR3 coding DNA: TGCGCCAGCAGCCAAGAATGGGGGGGCTCGGAGACCCAGTACTTC. V is TRBV4-3 and J is TRBJ2-5; maybe TRBD2 (7 bases). V shed 0 bases and J shed 5 bases, with 13 bases lying between them. The CDR3 has 15 amino acids. The V gene's germline CDR1 is LGHNA and CDR2 YSLEER.

This clonotype was seen more than once but under ten times. The genes are TRBV7-9 and TRBJ2-1; 10 positions match TRBD1. V was pared by 5 bases and J by 8 bases, with 6 bases of the junction left unmatched. CDR1 is SEHNR, CDR2 FQNEAQ, per germline (reference sequence). The CDR3 spans 14 residues. CDR3 coding DNA: TGTGCCAGCAGCCCGAGGACAGGGGGGTATGAGCAGTTCTTC. It codes for CASSPRTGGYEQFF.

This sequence joins TRBV5-1 and TRBJ2-1, with 7 bases that match TRBD2. Unmatched junction bases numbered 8, after V lost 4 bases and J lost 4 bases. Germline loops: CDR1 SGHRS, CDR2 YFSETQ. The CDR3 sequence is 15 residues long. Here the CDR3 reads CASSPIAGAYNEQFF. In nucleotides, the CDR3 is TGCGCCAGCAGCCCAATAGCGGGTGCATACAATGAGCAGTTCTTC.